Below are 29 T cell receptor beta chains sequenced from a single sample in a study of cytomegalovirus exposure and HLA in healthy donors (dated by TCRdb to the late 2010s). The method behind the library was the immunoSEQ multiplex PCR assay. For the multiplex PCR, a mixture combining 60 forward primers for TCR Vbeta segments and 13 reverse primers for TCR Jbeta segments was used. The table comes from immuneACCESS by way of TCRdb, which keeps in-frame sequences with V and J called. Part of the clones is missing from these tables; in studies checked, under half for an unresolved V gene and the rest for unknown reasons. The sample table holds about 130,000 clones, of which over 70% were seen once. The top ten constitute around 3.2% of the sample. Sequenced: PBMCs. Every receptor here comes from a man aged 25-45 years in good health and CMV-seronegative.

The gene calls are TRBV29-1 and TRBJ2-1, with TRBD2 as a possible D gene (7 bases). Trimming pared 5 bases from V and 11 bases from J, leaving 16 bases between. Germline assignment: CDR1 SQVTM and CDR2 ANQGSEA. The CDR3 contains 12 residues. Written as DNA, the CDR3 is TGCAGCGTTAGGGGGGGGGCCACCCAGCAGTTCTTC. It codes for CSVRGGATQQFF.

This clone was picked up one time. The rearrangement uses TRBV20-1 and TRBJ1-1, with unresolved D. The CDR3 loop spans 11 amino acids. Germline lookup yields CDR1 DFQATT and CDR2 SNEGSKA (reference sequence). Trimming pared 0 bases from V and 7 bases from J, leaving 6 bases between. CDR3 sequence (DNA): TGCAGTGCTAGAGATCAGTATGAAGCTTTCTTT. Translation: CSARDQYEAFF.

The CDR3 DNA reads TGTGCCAGCAGCCACGACAGGGCTGGGGCCAACGTCCTGACTTTC. It translates to CASSHDRAGANVLTF. This chain uses TRBV5-8 with TRBJ2-6, with 7 bases matching TRBD1. The J segment lost 2 bases and the V segment lost 4 bases, leaving 3 bases of the junction unmatched. CDR3 length: 15 residues. Per the germline V gene, CDR1 is SGHTS and CDR2 is YDEGEE.

This clone was seen only once. The rearrangement uses TRBV25-1 and TRBJ2-7; D perhaps matches TRBD1 (6 bases). Trimming removed 5 bases at V and 6 bases at J, with 14 bases between. CDR3 length equals 13 residues. Per the germline V gene, CDR1 is MGHDK and CDR2 is SYGVNS. The CDR3: CASSRGSRGEQYF. In nucleotides, the CDR3 is TGTGCCAGCAGTAGGGGGTCTCGTGGCGAGCAGTACTTC.

The chain links TRBV4-2 to TRBJ1-2, with D perhaps matching TRBD1 (5 bases). The ends were cut back, 4 bases at V and 4 bases at J, with 25 bases in the middle. Looked up from germline, CDR1 is LGHNA and CDR2 is YNFKEQ. This CDR3 is 18 amino acids long. The CDR3, as DNA: TGTGCCAGCAGCCCTCTACCTGAGACAGAAGCAACCTCCTATGGCTACACCTTC. This sequence encodes CASSPLPETEATSYGYTF.

This chain uses TRBV9 with TRBJ2-2, with 13 bases aligning to TRBD2. The CDR3 extends over 15 amino acids. Germline CDR1 and CDR2: SGDLS and YYNGEE. With V trimmed by 4 bases and J by 9 bases, 6 bases remained unmatched. CDR3 sequence: CASSTGLAGTRELFF. CDR3 bases: TGTGCCAGCAGCACGGGACTAGCGGGAACCAGGGAGCTGTTTTTT.

The rearrangement joins TRBV4-3 to TRBJ1-2; TRBD1 is a possible D gene (6 bases). The V and J ends lost 2 bases and 2 bases respectively, with 6 bases between them. The CDR3 is 13 amino acids. Germline lookup yields CDR1 LGHNA and CDR2 YSLEER. CDR3 amino acids: CASSQQGNYGYTF. The CDR3, as DNA: TGCGCCAGCAGCCAACAGGGGAACTATGGCTACACCTTC.

This sequence joins TRBV6-5 and TRBJ2-3; weak D call: TRBD1 (5 bases). This CDR3 is built from 13 residues. Germline loops: CDR1 MNHEY, CDR2 SVGAGI. V was cut by 6 bases and J by 6 bases, with 13 bases left in between. In DNA, the CDR3 is TGTGCCAGCAGAGACCTAGGGGTCGATACGCAGTATTTT. Residues: CASRDLGVDTQYF.

This CDR3 reads CASSAPRLAGVSSYNEQFF. CDR3 coding DNA: TGTGCCAGCAGCGCCCCCCGGCTAGCGGGGGTAAGCTCCTACAATGAGCAGTTCTTC. The V and J genes are TRBV2 and TRBJ2-1, with TRBD2 matching over 10 bases. J was trimmed by 0 bases and V by 6 bases; bases with no gene match: 14. In germline, CDR1 is SNHLY, CDR2 FYNNEI. The CDR3 loop spans 19 amino acids.

The V gene is TRBV2, the J gene TRBJ1-3; D is uncertain. V was pared by 2 bases and J by 5 bases, with 7 bases between. The CDR3 spans 13 residues. Per the germline V gene, CDR1 is SNHLY and CDR2 is FYNNEI. The CDR3 here is CASSESQRNTIYF. In nucleotides, the CDR3 is TGTGCCAGCAGTGAATCTCAGAGAAACACCATATATTTT.

This chain connects TRBV11-2 to TRBJ1-4; D gene unclear. Trimming stripped 6 bases from V and 5 bases from J, with 4 bases between. Germline-derived CDR1 and CDR2 are SGHAT and FQNNGV. CDR3 length equals 11 residues. DNA for the CDR3: TGTGCCAGCAGTATCAATGAAAAACTGTTTTTT. Protein: CASSINEKLFF.

This sequence joins TRBV29-1 and TRBJ2-7; possibly TRBD2 for D (6 bases). V lost 2 bases to trimming and J lost 7 bases, with 12 bases between them. Germline assignment: CDR1 SQVTM and CDR2 ANQGSEA. This CDR3 is built from 12 residues. The CDR3 nucleotides read TGCAGCGTTGAAAAGGAGGGAGATGAGCAGTACTTC. This sequence encodes CSVEKEGDEQYF.

The chain is built from TRBV5-1 and TRBJ2-3; 7 bases are shared with TRBD2. The CDR3 totals 16 residues. V lost 1 base to trimming and J lost 7 bases; unmatched junction nucleotides: 12. Per the germline V gene, CDR1 is SGHRS and CDR2 is YFSETQ. CDR3 bases: TGCGCCAGCAGCTTGTTCGTGGGAGGGGTCAGCAATACGCAGTATTTT. Translating gives CASSLFVGGVSNTQYF. Together with reference TRBV5-1 and TRBJ2-3, the CDR3 gives the full variable domain: KAGVTQTPRYLIKTRGQQVTLSCSPISGHRSVSWYQQTPGQGLQFLFEYFSETQRNKGNFPGRFSGRQFSNSRSEMNVSTLELGDSALYLCASSLFVGGVSNTQYFGPGTRLTVL.

The CDR3 DNA follows: TGCGCCAGCAGCCCGGAGAGCATCTGGTACGAGCAGTACTTC. Residues: CASSPESIWYEQYF. This chain uses TRBV4-1 with TRBJ2-7, with D uncertain. Trimming stripped 4 bases from V and 4 bases from J, with 14 bases between. Germline V gives CDR1 MGHRA, CDR2 YSYEKL. This CDR3 contains 14 residues.

This chain links TRBV5-8 with TRBJ2-5; 9 nucleotides line up with TRBD1. The CDR3 consists of 17 residues. Germline CDR1 reads SGHTS; CDR2 reads YDEGEE. Losses at the gene ends were 1 base for V and 5 bases for J; bases not matched to a gene: 12. This CDR3 is CASSLNRGRQVGETQYF. The CDR3 nucleotides read TGTGCCAGCAGCTTGAACAGGGGGCGCCAGGTCGGGGAGACCCAGTACTTC. The full variable domain, rest sourced from reference TRBV5-8 and TRBJ2-5, is EAGVTQSPTHLIKTRGQQATLRCSPISGHTSVYWYQQALGLGLQFLLWYDEGEERNRGNFPPRFSGRQFPNYSSELNVNALELEDSALYLCASSLNRGRQVGETQYFGPGTRLLVL.

The V call is TRBV28, the J call TRBJ1-2, with 8 bases fitting TRBD1. This CDR3 spans 15 amino acids. The germline gives CDR1 MDHEN, CDR2 SYDVKM. After removal of 6 bases from V and 4 bases from J, the junction contained 10 bases not matched to a gene. CDR3 sequence (DNA): TGTGCCAGCAGCATTACAGGGGGAATCTTCTATGGCTACACCTTC. It yields the protein CASSITGGIFYGYTF.

The genes are TRBV27 and TRBJ1-4; the match to TRBD1 covers 8 bases. The CDR3 has 15 amino acids. After removal of 5 bases from V and 1 base from J, the junction contained 3 bases not matched to a gene. Germline V gene lookup returns CDR1 MNHEY and CDR2 SMNVEV (reference sequence). CDR3 loop: CASSPGQGTNEKLFF. The DNA for the CDR3 is TGTGCCAGCAGTCCAGGACAGGGAACTAATGAAAAACTGTTTTTT.

The rearrangement uses TRBV15 and TRBJ1-2; 7 bases fit TRBD1. The V and J ends lost 1 base and 7 bases, in that order; junction bases with no gene match: 6. Germline V lookup: CDR1 LNHNV, CDR2 YYDKDF (reference sequence). This CDR3 is built from 14 residues. The CDR3 coding sequence is TGTGCCACCAGCAGAGTGAGACAGGGAGGTGGCTACACCTTC. The encoded protein is CATSRVRQGGGYTF.

V and J are TRBV6-1 and TRBJ2-1; 10 bases match TRBD1. This CDR3 has 15 residues. Germline V CDR1 and CDR2: MNHNS, SASEGT. Trimming removed 4 bases from V and 7 bases from J; junction bases left unmatched: 7. The CDR3 sequence is CASSAGTGVLNEQFF. CDR3 sequence (DNA): TGTGCCAGCAGTGCAGGGACAGGGGTCCTAAATGAGCAGTTCTTC.

V gene TRBV4-1 combines with J gene TRBJ1-4, with D maybe TRBD1 (6 bases). This CDR3 is 15 amino acids long. V was pared by 1 base and J by 10 bases, with 16 bases between. Germline CDR1 is MGHRA and CDR2 is YSYEKL. The CDR3 nucleotides are TGCGCCAGCAGCCAAGGATGGGGGCACGTAGGAAAACTGTTTTTT. This translates into CASSQGWGHVGKLFF.

This CDR3 reads CASSYYDRDEKLFF. Here the CDR3 DNA reads TGTGCCAGCAGCTACTACGACAGGGATGAAAAACTGTTTTTT. The chain employs TRBV7-9 and TRBJ1-4; 7 positions match TRBD1. V trimming: 4 bases; J trimming: 6 bases; junction bases outside the gene matches: 5. CDR1 and CDR2 (germline): SEHNR, FQNEAQ (reference sequence). This CDR3 has 14 amino acids.

This chain connects TRBV7-2 to TRBJ1-1; 8 bases fit TRBD1. Germline assignment: CDR1 SGHTA and CDR2 FQGNSA. V shed 6 bases and J 4 bases; nucleotides not matched to a gene: 10. The CDR3 spans 15 residues. CDR3 in DNA: TGTGCCAGCAGAGAACCTCAGGGGGCCGGCACTGAAGCTTTCTTT. This sequence encodes CASREPQGAGTEAFF.

This clone was seen just once. V gene TRBV28 combines with J gene TRBJ1-5; 7 bases agree with TRBD1. Germline V gene sequence: CDR1 MDHEN, CDR2 SYDVKM. The CDR3 covers 15 residues. With 7 bases clipped from V and 5 bases from J, the junction kept 11 bases outside the gene matches. CDR3 amino acids: CASTLQGRLYQPQHF. CDR3 nucleotides: TGTGCCAGCACCTTACAGGGGCGACTATATCAGCCCCAGCATTTT.

The J gene is TRBJ1-2, the V gene TRBV28, with D tentatively TRBD1 (6 bases). The CDR3 sequence is 16 residues long. Germline V lookup: CDR1 MDHEN, CDR2 SYDVKM. Trimming shortened V by 7 bases and J by 4 bases, and 22 bases separated the two germline ends. The CDR3 DNA reads TGTGCCAGCAAGCGGTTAGGGGGGGCGACCCTCTATGGCTACACCTTC. Translating gives CASKRLGGATLYGYTF.

V gene TRBV4-3 combines with J gene TRBJ2-3; 8 bases fit TRBD2. Germline values: CDR1 LGHNA, CDR2 YSLEER. V gave up 4 bases and J gave up 4 bases; unmatched junction bases: 13. CDR3 length equals 17 residues. CDR3 in amino acids: CASSLRVAGGPADTQYF. For the CDR3, the DNA is TGCGCCAGCAGCCTTAGGGTGGCGGGGGGTCCAGCAGATACGCAGTATTTT.

The chain couples TRBV7-9 to TRBJ2-3; 10 bases align to TRBD2. V trimming: 9 bases; J trimming: 1 base; junction bases outside the gene matches: 10. The CDR3 consists of 16 residues. Germline loops: CDR1 SEHNR, CDR2 FQNEAQ (reference sequence). The CDR3 is CASRASSGGRTDTQYF. CDR3 coding DNA: TGTGCCAGTCGAGCCTCTAGCGGGGGACGCACAGATACGCAGTATTTT.

This clone was picked up one time. CDR3 DNA sequence: TGTGCCAGCAGTGAAGATAACAGGGGCTATGGCTACACCTTC. It is translated as CASSEDNRGYGYTF. The chain carries TRBV6-1 and TRBJ1-2; 7 nucleotides agree with TRBD1. Germline lookup yields CDR1 MNHNS and CDR2 SASEGT. J was trimmed by 4 bases and V by 1 base; bases with no gene match: 3. The CDR3 contains 14 residues.

This clone appeared a single time. V and J are TRBV9 and TRBJ2-1; tentatively, D is TRBD2 (5 bases). The CDR3 consists of 18 residues. V gave up 4 bases and J gave up 0 bases, with 20 bases separating them. CDR1 is SGDLS, CDR2 YYNGEE, per germline. The chain's CDR3 is CASSPTLRGRHSYNEQFF. CDR3 in DNA: TGTGCCAGCAGCCCTACTCTCCGCGGGCGTCACTCCTACAATGAGCAGTTCTTC.

The V call is TRBV19, the J call TRBJ2-7; D might be TRBD2 (6 bases). The germline V gene has CDR1 LNHDA and CDR2 SQIVND (reference sequence). V lost 6 bases and J lost 0, with 15 bases in between. The CDR3 consists of 15 residues. CDR3 nucleotide sequence: TGTGCCAGTAGGGGAGGTGGAACCGCCTCCTACGAGCAGTACTTC. This encodes CASRGGGTASYEQYF. The full variable domain, with the rest looked up from reference TRBV19 and TRBJ2-7, is DGGITQSPKYLFRKEGQNVTLSCEQNLNHDAMYWYRQDPGQGLRLIYYSQIVNDFQKGDIAEGYSVSREKKESFPLTVTSAQKNPTAFYLCASRGGGTASYEQYFGPGTRLTVT.